A single sample is the source of the 6 T cell receptor beta chains below, sequenced in a study of cytomegalovirus exposure and HLA in healthy donors. A multiplex PCR was run with 60 Vbeta primers and 13 Jbeta primers. TCRdb keeps only in-frame clones here, not all; method: immunoSEQ multiplex PCR. The table includes approximately 110,000 clones, almost 75% detected once. The sequenced material came from PBMCs. All receptors derive from a man aged 40-50 years in good health and CMV-seronegative.

The chain employs TRBV27 and TRBJ2-7, with D possibly matching TRBD1 (5 bases). CDR1 and CDR2 (germline): MNHEY, SMNVEV (reference sequence). Trimming left V 2 bases short and J 3 bases short, with 11 bases between. The CDR3 totals 14 residues. The CDR3 sequence is CASSLSQGGYEQYF. The CDR3 coding sequence is TGTGCCAGCAGTTTAAGCCAGGGCGGCTACGAGCAGTACTTC.

This chain connects TRBV10-3 to TRBJ2-1; D is uncertain. V was cut by 0 bases and J by 2 bases, with 8 bases left in between. CDR3 length: 15 residues. In germline, CDR1 is ENHRY, CDR2 SYGVKD. The CDR3 here is CAISESTMAYNEQFF. CDR3 bases: TGTGCCATCAGTGAGTCTACTATGGCCTACAATGAGCAGTTCTTC.

This chain links TRBV7-2 with TRBJ2-5, with TRBD2 matching over 8 bases. V was pared by 1 base and J by 4 bases, with 11 bases of the junction left unmatched. Germline values: CDR1 SGHTA, CDR2 FQGNSA. This CDR3 has 17 amino acids. CDR3: CASSLVGSGATGETQYF. The CDR3 DNA reads TGTGCCAGCAGCTTAGTGGGTAGCGGGGCCACTGGAGAGACCCAGTACTTC.

This clone was picked up a small number of times. The chain links TRBV6-4 to TRBJ2-1; TRBD2 matches at 13 bases. The CDR3 covers 15 residues. In germline, CDR1 is MRHNA, CDR2 SNTAGT. J was trimmed by 5 bases and V by 5 bases; bases with no gene match: 3. CDR3 region: CASSSTSGGNNEQFF. The CDR3 DNA is TGTGCCAGCAGTTCGACTAGCGGGGGGAACAATGAGCAGTTCTTC.

The chain uses TRBV14 and TRBJ2-1; TRBD2 matches 9 bases. Germline V gives CDR1 SGHDN, CDR2 FVKESK. V dropped 2 bases and J dropped 9; count of bases not matched to a gene: 8. The CDR3 extends over 15 amino acids. The CDR3: CASSQYWSSGAEQFF. The CDR3 DNA sequence: TGTGCCAGCAGCCAATACTGGTCTAGCGGGGCTGAGCAGTTCTTC.

This chain connects TRBV7-9 to TRBJ1-1; D gene uncertain. The ends were cut back, 5 bases at V and 1 base at J, with 11 bases in the middle. In germline, CDR1 is SEHNR, CDR2 FQNEAQ (reference sequence). The CDR3 length is 14 residues. Here the CDR3 DNA reads TGTGCCAGCAGCGTGATGAGCGGGAACACTGAAGCTTTCTTT. Translating it yields CASSVMSGNTEAFF.